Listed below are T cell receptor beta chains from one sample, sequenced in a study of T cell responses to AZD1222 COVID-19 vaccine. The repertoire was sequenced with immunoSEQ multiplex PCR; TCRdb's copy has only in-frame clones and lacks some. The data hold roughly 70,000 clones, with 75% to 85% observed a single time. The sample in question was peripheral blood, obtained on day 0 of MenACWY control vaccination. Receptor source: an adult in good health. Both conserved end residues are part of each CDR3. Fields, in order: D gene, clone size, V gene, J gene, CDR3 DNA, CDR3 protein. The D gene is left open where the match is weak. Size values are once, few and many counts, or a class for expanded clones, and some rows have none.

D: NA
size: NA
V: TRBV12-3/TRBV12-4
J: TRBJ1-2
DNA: TGTGCCAGCAGTTTAGGGGGGCGTCGTGGCTACACCTTC
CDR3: CASSLGGRRGYTF

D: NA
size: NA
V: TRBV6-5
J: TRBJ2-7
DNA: TGTGCCAGCACCAGGGGTCGCGAGCAGTACTTC
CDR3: CASTRGREQYF

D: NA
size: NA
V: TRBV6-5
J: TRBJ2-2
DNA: TGTGCCAGCAGATCCGACAGGCGTTGGACCGGGGAGCTGTTTTTT
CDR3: CASRSDRRWTGELFF

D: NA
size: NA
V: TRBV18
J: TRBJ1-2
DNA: TGTGCCAGCTCACCGGAGCAGGAGGGCGGCTACACCTTC
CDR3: CASSPEQEGGYTF

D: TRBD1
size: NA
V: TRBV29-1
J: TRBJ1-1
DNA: TGCAGCGCTTCTACGACAGGGGATGAAGCTTTCTTT
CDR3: CSASTTGDEAFF

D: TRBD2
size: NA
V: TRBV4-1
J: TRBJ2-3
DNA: TGCGCCAGCAGCCAAATTGTTACTAAGGGACTAGGAGATACGCAGTATTTT
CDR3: CASSQIVTKGLGDTQYF

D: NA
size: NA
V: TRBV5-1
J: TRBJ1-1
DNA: TGCGCCAGCAGCTTGGCCAACACCCCTACCGAAGCTTTCTTT
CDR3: CASSLANTPTEAFF

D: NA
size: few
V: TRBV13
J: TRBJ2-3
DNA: TGTGCCAGCAGCCTACTAGCCCACAGCACAGATACGCAGTATTTT
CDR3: CASSLLAHSTDTQYF

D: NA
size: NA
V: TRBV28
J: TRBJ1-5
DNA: TGTGCCAGCAGTTTAAAAGGGAACCAGCATTTT
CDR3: CASSLKGNQHF

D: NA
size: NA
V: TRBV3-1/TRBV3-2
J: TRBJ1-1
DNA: TGTGCCAGCAGCCAAGACCTGAACACTGAAGCTTTCTTT
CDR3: CASSQDLNTEAFF

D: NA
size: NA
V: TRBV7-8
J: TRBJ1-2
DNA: TGTGCCAGCAGCTTGGCTCCCGAGAGGGGGAACTATGGCTACACCTTC
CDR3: CASSLAPERGNYGYTF

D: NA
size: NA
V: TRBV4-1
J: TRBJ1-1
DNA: TGCGCCAGCAGCCCCCAATCATTACAGGGAGAAGCTTTCTTT
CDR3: CASSPQSLQGEAFF

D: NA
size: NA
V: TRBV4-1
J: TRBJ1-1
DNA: TGCGCCAGCAGCCACCCGTCGGGCACTGAAGCTTTCTTT
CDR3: CASSHPSGTEAFF

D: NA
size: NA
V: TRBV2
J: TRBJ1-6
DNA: TGTGCCAGCAGTGAGGGCAGGCCCCCAAGTCCCCTCCACTTT
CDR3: CASSEGRPPSPLHF

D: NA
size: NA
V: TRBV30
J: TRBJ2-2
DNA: TGTGCCTGGATTAGGGTCGGGAGACTCGACACCGGGGAGCTGTTTTTT
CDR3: CAWIRVGRLDTGELFF

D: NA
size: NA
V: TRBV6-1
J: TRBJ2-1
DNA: TGTGCCAGCAGTGCCGGCGAAACAGTGCCCTACAATGAGCAGTTCTTC
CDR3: CASSAGETVPYNEQFF

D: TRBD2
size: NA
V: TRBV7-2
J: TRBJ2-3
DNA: TGTGCCAGCAGCTTAAGAGCGGGGGGGCGAACAGATACGCAGTATTTT
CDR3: CASSLRAGGRTDTQYF

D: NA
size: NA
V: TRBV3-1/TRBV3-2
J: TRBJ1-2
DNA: TGTGCCAGCAGCCAAGGAGAGAGGAGATACACCTTC
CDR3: CASSQGERRYTF

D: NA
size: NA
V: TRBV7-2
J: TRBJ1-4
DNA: TGTGCCAGCAGGAAGAATGCGGACGAAAAACTGTTTTTT
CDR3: CASRKNADEKLFF

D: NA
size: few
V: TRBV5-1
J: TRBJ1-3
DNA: TGCGCCAGCAGCTTGGGGCAGCTCACTGGAAACACCATATATTTT
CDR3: CASSLGQLTGNTIYF

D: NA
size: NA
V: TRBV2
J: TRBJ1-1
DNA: TGTGCCAGTTCACAGGGCACAGGCACTGAAGCTTTCTTT
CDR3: CASSQGTGTEAFF

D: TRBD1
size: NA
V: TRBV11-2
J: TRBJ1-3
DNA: TGTGCCAGCAGCGCGGGACAGACTGATGGAAACACCATATATTTT
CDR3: CASSAGQTDGNTIYF

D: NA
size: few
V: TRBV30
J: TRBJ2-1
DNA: TGTGCCCTAGGGGGTGGTGAGCAGTTCTTC
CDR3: CALGGGEQFF

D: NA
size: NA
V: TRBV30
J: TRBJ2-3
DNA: TGTGCCTGGAGTTGGACATCAGATACGCAGTATTTT
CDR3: CAWSWTSDTQYF

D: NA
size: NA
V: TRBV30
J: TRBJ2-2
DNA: TGTGCCTGGAGGCGAAGGGGGACGACCGGGGAGCTGTTTTTT
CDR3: CAWRRRGTTGELFF

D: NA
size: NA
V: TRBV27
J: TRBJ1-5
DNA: TGTGCCAGCAGTCCCCTAGGGGGTTATAGCAATCAGCCCCAGCATTTT
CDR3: CASSPLGGYSNQPQHF

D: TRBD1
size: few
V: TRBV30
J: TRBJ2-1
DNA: TGTGCCTGGAGTCAAACACAGGGGCTCTACAATGAGCAGTTCTTC
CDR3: CAWSQTQGLYNEQFF

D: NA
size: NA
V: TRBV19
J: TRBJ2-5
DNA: TGTGCCAGTAGTACGGCAGCTCAAGAGACCCAGTACTTC
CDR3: CASSTAAQETQYF

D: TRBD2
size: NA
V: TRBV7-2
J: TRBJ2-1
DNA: TGTGCCAGCAGCACACTAGCGGGGGGCTACAATGAGCAGTTCTTC
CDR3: CASSTLAGGYNEQFF

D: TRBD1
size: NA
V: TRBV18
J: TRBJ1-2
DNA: TGTGCCAGCTCACCCAGCAATAACAGGGGGCGCGATGGTGGCTACACCTTC
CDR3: CASSPSNNRGRDGGYTF

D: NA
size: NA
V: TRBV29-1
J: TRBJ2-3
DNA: TGCAGCGTTGGAGGGTTCGGGAACACAGATACGCAGTATTTT
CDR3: CSVGGFGNTDTQYF

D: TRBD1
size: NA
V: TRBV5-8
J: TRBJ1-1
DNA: TGTGCCAGTCCAGGGGGATCAACCACTGAAGCTTTCTTT
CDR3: CASPGGSTTEAFF

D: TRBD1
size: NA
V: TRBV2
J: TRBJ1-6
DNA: TGTGCCAGCAGACCATCCGGGACAGCAAATTCACCCCTCCACTTT
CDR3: CASRPSGTANSPLHF

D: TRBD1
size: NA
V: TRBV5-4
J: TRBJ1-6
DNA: TGTGCCAGCAGCGAGGGACAGCTGAAGGATTCACCCCTCCACTTT
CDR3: CASSEGQLKDSPLHF

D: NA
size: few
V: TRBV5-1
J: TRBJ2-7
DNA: TGCGCCAGCAGCTTGGACGATAGCGACGAGCAGTACTTC
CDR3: CASSLDDSDEQYF

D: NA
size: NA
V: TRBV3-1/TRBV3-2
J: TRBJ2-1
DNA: TGTGCCAGCAGCCACTTGGGGGACAATGAGCAGTTCTTC
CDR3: CASSHLGDNEQFF

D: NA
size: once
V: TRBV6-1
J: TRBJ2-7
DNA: TGTGCCAGCAGTGAAGCGCTGGAGACCCGAGAGAAGAAGCAGCAGTACTTC
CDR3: CASSEALETREKKQQYF

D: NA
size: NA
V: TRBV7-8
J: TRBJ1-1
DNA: TGTGCCAGCAGCACCCAAGGGGGGAACACTGAAGCTTTCTTT
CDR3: CASSTQGGNTEAFF

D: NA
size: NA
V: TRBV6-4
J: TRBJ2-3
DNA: TGTGCCAGCAGTGACTCTTGGAGTTCAGATACGCAGTATTTT
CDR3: CASSDSWSSDTQYF

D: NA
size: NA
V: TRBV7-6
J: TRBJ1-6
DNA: TGTGCCAGCAGCTTAGGAACCAATTCACCCCTCCACTTT
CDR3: CASSLGTNSPLHF

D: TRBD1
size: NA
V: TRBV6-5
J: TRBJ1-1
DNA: TGTGCCAGCAGCCCGGACAGGGAGAACACTGAAGCTTTCTTT
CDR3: CASSPDRENTEAFF

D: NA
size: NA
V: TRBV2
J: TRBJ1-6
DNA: TGTGCCAGCATTTGGGACTCAGATAATTCACCCCTCCACTTT
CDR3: CASIWDSDNSPLHF

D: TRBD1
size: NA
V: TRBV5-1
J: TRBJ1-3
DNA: TGCGCCAGCAGCTTGAATGGCGGGACAGCTGGAAACACCATATATTTT
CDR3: CASSLNGGTAGNTIYF

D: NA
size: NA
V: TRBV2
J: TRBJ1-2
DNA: TGTGCCAGCAGGGAAAGACAGAGCGGCTACACCTTC
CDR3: CASRERQSGYTF

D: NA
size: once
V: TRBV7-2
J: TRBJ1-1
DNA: TGTGCCAGCAGCTTAGCCAGGAACACTGAAGCTTTCTTT
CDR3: CASSLARNTEAFF

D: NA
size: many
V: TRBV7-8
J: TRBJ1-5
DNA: TGTGCCAGCAGCCCCACAGGTCAGCCCCAGCATTTT
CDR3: CASSPTGQPQHF

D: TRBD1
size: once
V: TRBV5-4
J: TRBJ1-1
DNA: TGTGCCATCGGCAGGGGGACGAACACTGAAGCTTTCTTT
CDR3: CAIGRGTNTEAFF

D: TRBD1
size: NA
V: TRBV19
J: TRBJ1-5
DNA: TGTGCCAGTAGTGGACAGGGTGGAGTGGGGCCCCAGCATTTT
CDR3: CASSGQGGVGPQHF

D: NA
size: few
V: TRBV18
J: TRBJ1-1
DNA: TGTGCCAGCACCCCTGCACTAGGGCTATGGACTGAAGCTTTCTTT
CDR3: CASTPALGLWTEAFF

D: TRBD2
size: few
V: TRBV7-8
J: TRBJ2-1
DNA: TGTGCCAGCAGCTTAAGAACTAGCGGGTACAATGAGCAGTTCTTC
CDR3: CASSLRTSGYNEQFF

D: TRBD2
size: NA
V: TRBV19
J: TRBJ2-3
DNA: TGTGCCAGTAGACCCATCATGGGCGGGGGTACGACTAGCACAGATACGCAGTATTTT
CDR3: CASRPIMGGGTTSTDTQYF

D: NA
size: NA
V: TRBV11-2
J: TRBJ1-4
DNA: TGTGCCAGCAGCTTTGGAAACGTGCAGGAAAAACTGTTTTTT
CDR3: CASSFGNVQEKLFF

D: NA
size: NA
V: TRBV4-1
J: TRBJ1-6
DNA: TGCGCCAGCAGCCAAGGCTTGGGCCCCAATTCACCCCTCCACTTT
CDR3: CASSQGLGPNSPLHF

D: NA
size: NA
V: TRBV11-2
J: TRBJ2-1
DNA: TGTGCCAGCAGCTGGGGGTCGGGTGAGCAGTTCTTC
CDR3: CASSWGSGEQFF

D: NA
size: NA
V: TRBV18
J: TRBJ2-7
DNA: TGTGCCAGCTCACCTCTAGGGGGTGCGGACGAGCAGTACTTC
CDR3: CASSPLGGADEQYF